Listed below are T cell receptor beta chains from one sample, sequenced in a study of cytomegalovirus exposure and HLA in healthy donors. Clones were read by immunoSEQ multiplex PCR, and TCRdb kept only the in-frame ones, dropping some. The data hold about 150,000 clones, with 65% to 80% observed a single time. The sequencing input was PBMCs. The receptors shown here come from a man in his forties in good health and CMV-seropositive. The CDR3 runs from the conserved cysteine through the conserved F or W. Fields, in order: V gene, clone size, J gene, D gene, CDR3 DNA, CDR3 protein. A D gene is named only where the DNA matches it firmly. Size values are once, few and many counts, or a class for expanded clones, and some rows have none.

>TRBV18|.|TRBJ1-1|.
TGTGCCAGCTCACCAGGGGGGGGTCACACTGAAGCTTTCTTT
CASSPGGGHTEAFF
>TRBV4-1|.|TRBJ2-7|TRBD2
TGCGCCAGCAGCCAAGACTTGACTAGCGGGAGCTACGAGCAGTACTTC
CASSQDLTSGSYEQYF
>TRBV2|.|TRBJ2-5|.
TGTGCCAGCCGGGGACTGGCGGGACTGCGAGAGACCCAGTACTTC
CASRGLAGLRETQYF
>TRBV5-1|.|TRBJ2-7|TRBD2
TGCGCCAGCAGCACGGGAGGCCCCCCAATCTACGAGCAGTACTTC
CASSTGGPPIYEQYF
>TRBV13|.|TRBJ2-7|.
TGTGCCAGCAGCCTCCGACAGGAGAGCTCCTACGAGCAGTACTTC
CASSLRQESSYEQYF
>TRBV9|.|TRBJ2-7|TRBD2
TGTGCCAGCAGCGTAGAGGCTAGCGGGTTCTACGAGCAGTACTTC
CASSVEASGFYEQYF
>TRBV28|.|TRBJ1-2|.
TGTGCCAGCAGCCCGGGGGGGCGGGATGGCTACACCTTC
CASSPGGRDGYTF
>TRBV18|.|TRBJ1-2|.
TGTGCCAGCTCACCACGCCAGGACATAGCTGGGGGCTTCTATGGCTACACCTTC
CASSPRQDIAGGFYGYTF
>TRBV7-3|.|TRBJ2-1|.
TGTGCCAGCAGCTTAAACGGTGGAGGGTCCTACAATGAGCAGTTCTTC
CASSLNGGGSYNEQFF
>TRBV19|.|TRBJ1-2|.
TGTGCCAGTAGTACTCAAGCCCAGGAGGACTATGGCTACACCTTC
CASSTQAQEDYGYTF
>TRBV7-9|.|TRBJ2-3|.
TGTGCCAGCAGCTTAGGCCCTAGCCAAGATACGCAGTATTTT
CASSLGPSQDTQYF
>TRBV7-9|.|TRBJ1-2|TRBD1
TGTGCCAGCAGCTTAGCCGGGACAGGGGAGGGCTACACCTTC
CASSLAGTGEGYTF
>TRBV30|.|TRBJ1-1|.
TGTGCCTGGAGTCGGGGGGGCAAGGGGAACACTGAAGCTTTCTTT
CAWSRGGKGNTEAFF
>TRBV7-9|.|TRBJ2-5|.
TGTGCCAGCAGCTTAGTAGGGGCTGGGGAGACCCAGTACTTC
CASSLVGAGETQYF
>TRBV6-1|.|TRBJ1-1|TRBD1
TGTGCCAGCAGTGTTGACAGGGGGGGCACTGAAGCTTTCTTT
CASSVDRGGTEAFF
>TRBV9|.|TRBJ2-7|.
TGTGCCAGCAGCGTAGGGGCAGCCAGCTCCTACGAGCAGTACTTC
CASSVGAASSYEQYF
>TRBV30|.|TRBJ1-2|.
TGTGCCTGGAGTGGGAGGGGAGGTAACAAAAACTATGGCTACACCTTC
CAWSGRGGNKNYGYTF
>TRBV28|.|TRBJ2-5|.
TGTGCCAGCAGGGCTGGCAGTCCGGGGACCCAGTACTTC
CASRAGSPGTQYF
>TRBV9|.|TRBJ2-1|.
TGTGCCAGCAGCGTAGGGGCGGGACCCTACAATGAGCAGTTCTTC
CASSVGAGPYNEQFF
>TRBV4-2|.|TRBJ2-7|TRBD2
TGTGCCAGCAGCCTTAACACAGGGGGACTAGCGGGAGGAGGGGACGAGCAGTACTTC
CASSLNTGGLAGGGDEQYF
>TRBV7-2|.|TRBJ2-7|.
TGTGCCAGCAGCCCTCAAGGGGCCGCCTACGAGCAGTACTTC
CASSPQGAAYEQYF
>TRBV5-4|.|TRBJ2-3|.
TGTGCCAGCAGCTTGGTCCCCTATTTCACAGATACGCAGTATTTT
CASSLVPYFTDTQYF
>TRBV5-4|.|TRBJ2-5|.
TGTGCCAGCAGCCCCGACACAAGGGAGACCCAGTACTTC
CASSPDTRETQYF
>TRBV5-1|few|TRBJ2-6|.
TGCGCCAGCAGCCCGGGGGCTGGGGCCAACGTCCTGACTTTC
CASSPGAGANVLTF
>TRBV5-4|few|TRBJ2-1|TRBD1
TGTGCCAGCAGCTTGGGACAGGGGGAGGTTGAGCAGTTCTTC
CASSLGQGEVEQFF
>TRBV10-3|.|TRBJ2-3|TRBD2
TGTGCCATCAGTGAGTCTAGCGGGACAGATACGCAGTATTTT
CAISESSGTDTQYF
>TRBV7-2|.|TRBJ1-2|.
TGTGCCAGCAGCTTACCACTACGGACTGGAGGCTACACCTTC
CASSLPLRTGGYTF
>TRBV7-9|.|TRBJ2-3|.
TGTGCCAGCAGCGAGAGTGCCGATACGCAGTATTTT
CASSESADTQYF
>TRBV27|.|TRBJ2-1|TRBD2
TGTGCCAGCAGTTTACCCCTAGCGGACTACAATGAGCAGTTCTTC
CASSLPLADYNEQFF
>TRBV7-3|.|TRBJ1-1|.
TGTGCCAGCACCTACAGGTACACTGAAGCTTTCTTT
CASTYRYTEAFF
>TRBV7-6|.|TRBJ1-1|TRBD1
TGTGCCAGTAGCCTACTGACAGGGGAGGGTGAAGCTTTCTTT
CASSLLTGEGEAFF
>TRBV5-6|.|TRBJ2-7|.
TGTGCCAGCAGCTTACAGGGTGGGTACGAGCAGTACTTC
CASSLQGGYEQYF
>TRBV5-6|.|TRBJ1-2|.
TGTGCCAGCAGCCATAAGGGGCGCCCGGGCTACACCTTC
CASSHKGRPGYTF
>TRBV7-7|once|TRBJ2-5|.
TGTGCTAGCAGCTTAGCCGTAGGGTACGGACTGGAGACCCAGTACTTC
CASSLAVGYGLETQYF
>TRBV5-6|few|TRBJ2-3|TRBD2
TGTGCCAGCAGCTTGGCCAGCCAGGCGGGAGGCAGCACAGATACGCAGTATTTT
CASSLASQAGGSTDTQYF
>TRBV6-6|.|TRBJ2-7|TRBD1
TGTGCCAGCAGTGACCGGCTACAGGGGAACGAGCAGTACTTC
CASSDRLQGNEQYF
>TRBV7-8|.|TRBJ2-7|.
TGTGCCAGCAGCTTCCACCCCGGAGGCTCTTACTCCTACGAGCAGTACTTC
CASSFHPGGSYSYEQYF
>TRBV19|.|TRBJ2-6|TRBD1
TGTGCCAGTAGTCCATCCCCGGACAGGGCTGGGGCCAACGTCCTGACTTTC
CASSPSPDRAGANVLTF
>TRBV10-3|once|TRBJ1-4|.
TGTGCCATCAGTGACGCACAGGGACCTAATGAAAAACTGTTTTTT
CAISDAQGPNEKLFF
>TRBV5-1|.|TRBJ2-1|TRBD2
TGCGCCAGCAGCCCCTTAGCGGGAGGGGGGCAGTTCTTC
CASSPLAGGGQFF
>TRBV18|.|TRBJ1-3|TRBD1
TGTGCCAGCTCACCAACAGGGGGCCTCAACACCATATATTTT
CASSPTGGLNTIYF
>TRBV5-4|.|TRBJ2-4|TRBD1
TGTGCCAGCACCCCCCAGGGGGCCGTTTCCCAAAACATTCAGTACTTC
CASTPQGAVSQNIQYF
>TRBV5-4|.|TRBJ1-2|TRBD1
TGTGCCAGCAGCAGGACAGGCATCTATGGCTACACCTTC
CASSRTGIYGYTF
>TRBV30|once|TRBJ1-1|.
TGTGCCTGGAGGGTTAAAAGCCCTGAAGCTTTCTTT
CAWRVKSPEAFF
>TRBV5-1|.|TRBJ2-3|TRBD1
TGCGCCAGCAGCCTCGGACAGGGGACGCAGTATTTT
CASSLGQGTQYF
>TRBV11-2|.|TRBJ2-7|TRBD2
TGTGCCAGCAGCTCGACTAGCGGGAGGTACGAGCAGTACTTC
CASSSTSGRYEQYF
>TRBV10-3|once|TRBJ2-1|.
TGTGCCATCACGGCGGATGGAATCTACAATGAGCAGTTCTTC
CAITADGIYNEQFF
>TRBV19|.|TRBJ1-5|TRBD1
TGTGCCAGCCCGGGTGGGGACAGTAGCAATCAGCCCCAGCATTTT
CASPGGDSSNQPQHF